This TCR beta chain is from a study of blood T cell repertoires in COVID-19. Germline-derived CDR1 and CDR2 are SGHAT and FQNNGV. Deletions cut 4 bases from V and 3 bases from J, with 13 bases between. The CDR3 extends over 14 amino acids. Two negative PCRs, clearance, or symptom resolution were required of recovered Cohort 3 donors. This clone was counted once. Original processing methods: Reference gene primer amplification gave nucleated cell count estimates. Sequencing used immunoSEQ multiplex PCR; TCRdb keeps in-frame clones, though not all of them. V and J calls and clone size are given by that table; D and trimming were obtained from the DNA. This sample has under 250,000 clones, with just over 85% found just once.

Material for sequencing was PBMCs or T cells enriched from blood (not recorded which). The chain uses TRBV11-2 and TRBJ2-7; maybe TRBD1 (6 bases). This TCR derives from a man aged 40-55 years who had recovered from COVID-19. CDR3 coding DNA: TGTGCCAGCAGCTCGAACAGGGACGGCTACGAGCAGTACTTC. This sequence encodes CASSSNRDGYEQYF.